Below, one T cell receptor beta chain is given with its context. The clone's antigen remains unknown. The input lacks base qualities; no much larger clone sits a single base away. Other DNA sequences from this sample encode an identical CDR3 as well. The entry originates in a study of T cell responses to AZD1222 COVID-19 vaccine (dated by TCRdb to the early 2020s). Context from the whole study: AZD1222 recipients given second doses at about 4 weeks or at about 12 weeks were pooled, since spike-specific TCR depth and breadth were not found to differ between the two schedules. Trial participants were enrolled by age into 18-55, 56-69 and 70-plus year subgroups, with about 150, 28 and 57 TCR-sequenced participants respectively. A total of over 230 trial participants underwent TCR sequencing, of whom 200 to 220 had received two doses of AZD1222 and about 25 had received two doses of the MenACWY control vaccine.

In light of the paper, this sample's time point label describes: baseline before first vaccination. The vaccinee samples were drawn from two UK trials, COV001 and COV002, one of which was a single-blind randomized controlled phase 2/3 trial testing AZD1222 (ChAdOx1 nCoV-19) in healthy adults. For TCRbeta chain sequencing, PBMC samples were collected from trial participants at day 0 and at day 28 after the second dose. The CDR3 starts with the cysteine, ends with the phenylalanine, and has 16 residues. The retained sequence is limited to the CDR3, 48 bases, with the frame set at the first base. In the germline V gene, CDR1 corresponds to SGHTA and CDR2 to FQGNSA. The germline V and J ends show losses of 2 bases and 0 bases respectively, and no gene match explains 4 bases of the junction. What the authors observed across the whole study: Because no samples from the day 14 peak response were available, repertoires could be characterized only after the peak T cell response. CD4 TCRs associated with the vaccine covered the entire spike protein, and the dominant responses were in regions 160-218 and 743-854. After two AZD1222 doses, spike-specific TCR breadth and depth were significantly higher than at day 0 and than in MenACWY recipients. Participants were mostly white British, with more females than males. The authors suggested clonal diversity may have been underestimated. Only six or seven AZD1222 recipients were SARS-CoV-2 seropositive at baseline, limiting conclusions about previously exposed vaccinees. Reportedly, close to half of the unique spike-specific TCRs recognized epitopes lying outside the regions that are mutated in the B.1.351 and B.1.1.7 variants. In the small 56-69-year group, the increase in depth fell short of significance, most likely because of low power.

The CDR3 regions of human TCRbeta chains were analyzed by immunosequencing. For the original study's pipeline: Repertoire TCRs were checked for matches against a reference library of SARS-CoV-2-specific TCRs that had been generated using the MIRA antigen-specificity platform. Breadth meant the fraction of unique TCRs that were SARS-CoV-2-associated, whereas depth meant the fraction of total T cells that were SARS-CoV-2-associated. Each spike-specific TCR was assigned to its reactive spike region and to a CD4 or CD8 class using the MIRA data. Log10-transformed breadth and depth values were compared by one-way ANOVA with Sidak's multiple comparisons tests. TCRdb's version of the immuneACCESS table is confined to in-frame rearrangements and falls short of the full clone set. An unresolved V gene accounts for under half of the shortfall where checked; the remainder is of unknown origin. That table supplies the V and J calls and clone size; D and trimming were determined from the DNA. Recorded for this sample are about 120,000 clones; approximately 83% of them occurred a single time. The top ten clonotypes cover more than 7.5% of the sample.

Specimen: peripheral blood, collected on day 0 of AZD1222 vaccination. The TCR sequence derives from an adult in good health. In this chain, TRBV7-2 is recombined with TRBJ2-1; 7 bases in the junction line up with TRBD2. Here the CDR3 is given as CASSLPRTSSYNEQFF. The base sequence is TGTGCCAGCAGCTTACCACGGACTAGCTCCTACAATGAGCAGTTCTTC.